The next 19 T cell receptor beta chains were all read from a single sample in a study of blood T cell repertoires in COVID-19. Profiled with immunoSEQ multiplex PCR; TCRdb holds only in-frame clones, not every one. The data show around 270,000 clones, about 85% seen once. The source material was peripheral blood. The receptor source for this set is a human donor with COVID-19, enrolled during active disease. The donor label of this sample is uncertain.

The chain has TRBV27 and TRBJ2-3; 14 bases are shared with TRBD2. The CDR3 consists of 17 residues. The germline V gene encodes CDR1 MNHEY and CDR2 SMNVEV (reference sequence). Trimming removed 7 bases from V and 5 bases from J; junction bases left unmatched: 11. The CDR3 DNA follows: TGTGCCAGCACGATGCCGGGACTAGCGGGAGTCAAAGATACGCAGTATTTT. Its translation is CASTMPGLAGVKDTQYF.

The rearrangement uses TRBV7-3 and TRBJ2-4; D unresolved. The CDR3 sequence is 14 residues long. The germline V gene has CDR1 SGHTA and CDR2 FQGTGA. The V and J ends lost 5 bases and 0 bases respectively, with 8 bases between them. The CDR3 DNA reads TGTGCCAGCAGCCCAATGTCAGCCAAAAACATTCAGTACTTC. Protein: CASSPMSAKNIQYF.

CDR3 in amino acids: CASSPGTPGYYGYTF. The CDR3 DNA follows: TGTGCCAGCAGCCCCGGGACACCGGGGTATTATGGCTACACCTTC. The chain recombines TRBV3-1 (or the pseudogene TRBV3-2) with TRBJ1-2; possible D gene TRBD1, 6 bases. Trimming shortened V by 4 bases and J by 5 bases, and 17 bases separated the two germline ends. Germline V gene data show CDR1 as LGHDT and CDR2 as YNNKEL (reference sequence). CDR3 length equals 15 residues.

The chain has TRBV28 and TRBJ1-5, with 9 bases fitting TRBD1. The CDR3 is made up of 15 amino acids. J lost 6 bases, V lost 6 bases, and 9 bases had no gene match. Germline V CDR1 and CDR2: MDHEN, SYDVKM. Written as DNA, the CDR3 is TGTGCCAGCAGCCGGGACAGGGTGGGGGGTCAGCCCCAGCATTTT. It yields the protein CASSRDRVGGQPQHF.

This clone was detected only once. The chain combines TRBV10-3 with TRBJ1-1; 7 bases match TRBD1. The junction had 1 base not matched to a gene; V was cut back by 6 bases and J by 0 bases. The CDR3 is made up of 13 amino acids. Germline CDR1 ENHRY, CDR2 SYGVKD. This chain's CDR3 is CAIRGGLNTEAFF. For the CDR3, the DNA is TGTGCCATCAGAGGGGGCTTGAACACTGAAGCTTTCTTT.

The CDR3 here is CAWEAYGGPLYTF. In nucleotides, the CDR3 is TGTGCCTGGGAGGCGTACGGGGGACCTCTCTACACCTTC. The rearrangement links TRBV30 to TRBJ1-2, with a weak D call TRBD1 (5 bases). Trimming pared 5 bases from V and 10 bases from J, leaving 20 bases between. The CDR3 spans 13 residues. Germline V gene data show CDR1 as GTSNPN and CDR2 as SVGIG (reference sequence).

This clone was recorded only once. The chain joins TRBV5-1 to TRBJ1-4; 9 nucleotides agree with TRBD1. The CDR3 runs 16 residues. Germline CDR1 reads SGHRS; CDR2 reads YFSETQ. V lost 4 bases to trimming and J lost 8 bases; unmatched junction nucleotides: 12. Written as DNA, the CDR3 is TGCGCCAGCAGCAAGGAGACCGGGACAGGGTGGGAAAAACTGTTTTTT. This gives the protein CASSKETGTGWEKLFF.

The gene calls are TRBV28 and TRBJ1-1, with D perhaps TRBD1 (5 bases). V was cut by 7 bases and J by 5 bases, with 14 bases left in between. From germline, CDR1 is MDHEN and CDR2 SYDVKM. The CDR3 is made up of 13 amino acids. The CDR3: CASKGHLGTEAFF. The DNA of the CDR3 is TGTGCCAGCAAGGGGCATTTGGGGACTGAAGCTTTCTTT. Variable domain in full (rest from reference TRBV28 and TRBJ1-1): DVKVTQSSRYLVKRTGEKVFLECVQDMDHENMFWYRQDPGLGLRLIYFSYDVKMKEKGDIPEGYSVSREKKERFSLILESASTNQTSMYLCASKGHLGTEAFFGQGTRLTVV.

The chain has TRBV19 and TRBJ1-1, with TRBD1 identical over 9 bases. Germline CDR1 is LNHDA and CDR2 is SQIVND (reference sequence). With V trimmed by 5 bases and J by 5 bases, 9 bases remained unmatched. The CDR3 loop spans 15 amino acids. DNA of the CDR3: TGTGCCAGTAGTTCTACAGGGGGCTATTGGACTGAAGCTTTCTTT. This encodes CASSSTGGYWTEAFF.

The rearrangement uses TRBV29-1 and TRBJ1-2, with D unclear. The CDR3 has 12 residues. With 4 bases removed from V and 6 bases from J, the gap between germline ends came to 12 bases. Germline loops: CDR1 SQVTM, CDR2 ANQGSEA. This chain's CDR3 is CSVGPPRDGYTF. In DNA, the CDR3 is TGCAGCGTTGGGCCGCCCCGGGATGGCTACACCTTC. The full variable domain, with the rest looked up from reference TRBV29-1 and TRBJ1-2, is SAVISQKPSRDICQRGTSLTIQCQVDSQVTMMFWYRQQPGQSLTLIATANQGSEATYESGFVIDKFPISRPNLTFSTLTVSNMSPEDSSIYLCSVGPPRDGYTFGSGTRLTVV.

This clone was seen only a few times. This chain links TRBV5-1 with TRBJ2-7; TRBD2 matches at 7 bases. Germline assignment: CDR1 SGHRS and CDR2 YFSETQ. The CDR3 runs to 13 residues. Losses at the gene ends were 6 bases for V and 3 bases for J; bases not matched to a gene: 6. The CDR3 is CASTGLTSYEQYF. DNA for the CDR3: TGCGCCAGCACGGGACTAACCAGCTACGAGCAGTACTTC.

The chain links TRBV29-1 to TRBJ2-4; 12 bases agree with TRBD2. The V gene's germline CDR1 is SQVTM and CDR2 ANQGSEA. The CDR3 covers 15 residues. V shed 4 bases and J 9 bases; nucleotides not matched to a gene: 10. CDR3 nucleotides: TGCAGCGTTGTAAACCCGACTAGCGGGAGCGGCATTCAGTACTTC. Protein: CSVVNPTSGSGIQYF.

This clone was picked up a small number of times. The CDR3 nucleotides are TGTGCCAGCAGCCTAAATCGGGGACATCCAAACATTCAGTACTTC. Translating it yields CASSLNRGHPNIQYF. The rearrangement uses TRBV14 and TRBJ2-4; D may be TRBD1 (6 bases). From germline, CDR1 is SGHDN and CDR2 FVKESK. The length of the CDR3 is 15 residues. V dropped 4 bases and J dropped 6 bases, with 16 bases sitting between them.

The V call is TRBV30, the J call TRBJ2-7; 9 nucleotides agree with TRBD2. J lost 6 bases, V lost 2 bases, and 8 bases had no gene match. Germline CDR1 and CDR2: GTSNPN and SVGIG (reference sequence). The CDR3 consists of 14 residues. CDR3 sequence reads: CAWSMERGDREQYF. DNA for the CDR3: TGTGCCTGGAGTATGGAGCGGGGGGACCGCGAGCAGTACTTC.

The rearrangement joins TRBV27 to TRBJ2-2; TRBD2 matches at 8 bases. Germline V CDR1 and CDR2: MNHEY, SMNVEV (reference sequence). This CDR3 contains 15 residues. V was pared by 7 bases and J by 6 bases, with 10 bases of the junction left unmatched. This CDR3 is CASKPSGSRPGELFF. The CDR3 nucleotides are TGTGCCAGCAAACCCAGCGGGAGTCGGCCCGGGGAGCTGTTTTTT.

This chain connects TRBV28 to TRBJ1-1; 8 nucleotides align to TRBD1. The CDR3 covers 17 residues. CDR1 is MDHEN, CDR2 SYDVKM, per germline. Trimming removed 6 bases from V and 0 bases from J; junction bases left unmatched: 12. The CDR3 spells CASSKTRGRGMNTEAFF. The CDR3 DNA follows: TGTGCCAGCAGCAAGACCAGGGGGCGGGGTATGAACACTGAAGCTTTCTTT.

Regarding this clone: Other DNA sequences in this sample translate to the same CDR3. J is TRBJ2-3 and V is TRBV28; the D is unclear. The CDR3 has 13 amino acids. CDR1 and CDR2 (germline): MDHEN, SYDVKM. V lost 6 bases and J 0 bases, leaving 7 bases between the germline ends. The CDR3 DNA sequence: TGTGCCAGCAGCCTATCTAGCACAGATACGCAGTATTTT. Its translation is CASSLSSTDTQYF.

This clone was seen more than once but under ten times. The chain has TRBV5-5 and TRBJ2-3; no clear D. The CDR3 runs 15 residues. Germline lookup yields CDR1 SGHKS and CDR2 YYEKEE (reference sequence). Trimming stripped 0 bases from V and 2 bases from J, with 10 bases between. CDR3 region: CASSLGLEVTDTQYF. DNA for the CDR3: TGTGCCAGCAGCTTGGGACTGGAAGTCACAGATACGCAGTATTTT.

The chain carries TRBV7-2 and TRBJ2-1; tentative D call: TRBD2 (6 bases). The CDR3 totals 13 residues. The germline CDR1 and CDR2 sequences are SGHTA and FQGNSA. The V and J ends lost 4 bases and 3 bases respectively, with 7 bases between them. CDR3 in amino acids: CASSSGSYNEQFF. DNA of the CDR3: TGTGCCAGCAGCTCCGGGAGCTACAATGAGCAGTTCTTC.